This record covers a single T cell receptor beta chain. The data stem from a study of shared clonotypes between healthy human individuals. Unmatched junction bases numbered 10, after V lost 8 bases and J lost 1 base. This CDR3 region has 15 residues. Germline V CDR1 and CDR2: SGHNT, YENEEA. Method: immunoSEQ multiplex PCR; TCRdb's copy keeps in-frame clones and lacks some. The data show about 2,500,000 clones, 90% to 95% seen once. This chain connects TRBV11-3 to TRBJ2-7; 8 bases are a match to TRBD2. The sequenced sample was naive CD4+ T cells sorted from blood. The subset: CD45RA+ positively selected. The receptor was derived from a man aged 18 to 30 in good health. CDR3 in amino acids: CASQEAGGQSYEQYF. CDR3 DNA sequence: TGTGCCAGCCAGGAGGCGGGGGGCCAATCCTACGAGCAGTACTTC.